Detailed here is one TCR beta chain. The sample holds a few counts of this clonotype. The antigen it recognizes is unknown. Per-nucleotide qualities are absent, and no much larger clonotype sits a single base away. CDR3 length: 12 amino acids, cysteine to phenylalanine. Only the CDR3 DNA is retained, 36 bases long and in frame from the first base. V is shortened by 5 bases, J by 8 bases, and the region joining them spans 10 bases. This entry belongs to a study of T-cell memory formation after mild COVID-19 (dated by TCRdb to 2020 to 2022). Broadly, across the study: Most TCR sequence clusters were specific to one of the two donors. The cohort comprised two young, previously healthy adult volunteers, one female and one male. T-cell clones expanding and contracting after mild COVID-19 in two donors were tracked by longitudinal TCRalpha and TCRbeta repertoire sequencing. The study at large found these results: Contracting CD4+ clones turned up mainly in the CM and EM memory subsets, whereas EMRA was where CD8+ clones were enriched. The study covered only a couple of mild cases, and larger cohorts including severe cases with pre-infection samples were considered necessary. From day 15 to 85, contracting clones showed balanced CD4/CD8 phenotypes, whereas a second wave of clones that expanded from day 15 to 37 leaned towards CD4+. Some responding clones were detected in pre-infection memory, which suggested that pre-existing cross-reactive memory T cells had joined the SARS-CoV-2 response. SARS-CoV-2 specificity was not confirmed for the second-wave clones peaking on day 37.

Ficoll-Paque density gradient centrifugation was used to isolate PBMCs. The sample was run on an Illumina NovaSeq 6000. TCRalpha and TCRbeta cDNA libraries were built by 5'RACE with constant-segment primers, adding sample barcodes and unique molecular identifiers. Trizol reagent was used to extract RNA from every sample. Amplification of the libraries took two PCR steps, and the second step added a second sample barcode plus Illumina TruSeq adapters. Libraries were sequenced on an Illumina NovaSeq with 2 x 150 bp paired-end reads. From the authors' description of their analysis: Demultiplexing of reads and collapsing into UMI-guided consensus sequences were performed with migec v1.2.7. Using mixcr v2.1.11, UMI consensuses were aligned to TRA and TRB V and J templates and then assembled into clonotypes. A clonotype was counted as expanded or contracted only if both edgeR and NoisET called the change significant, with noise models trained on biological replicates. For edgeR calls, the cutoffs were a false discovery rate-adjusted p below 0.01 and a log2 fold-change threshold of 1. As an exploratory analysis of dynamics, PCA with hierarchical clustering was applied to max-normalized trajectories of the 1000 most abundant clonotypes. Each responding clone was given a CD4 or CD8 phenotype based on the CD4+ and CD8+ repertoires, which had been sequenced separately. Using fastp at Q25 and MiXCR, TCRdb reprocessed the public reads and kept productive beta chains. Each CDR3 protein appears once, grouped with its most common genes and DNA. It is TCRdb's table, rather than the study itself, that gives the V and J calls and clone size. This sample holds under 150,000 distinct CDR3 sequences; 20% to 25% were observed only once. The ten largest make up roughly 37% of the sample.

This TCR was recovered from a man aged 18 to 29 who had mild COVID-19 (a few samples of this study predate the infection). The sample titles of this study are shuffled in the database, so cell type and time point are left out; the donor was told from shared clones. Recombination linked TRBV12-3 or TRBV12-4 to TRBJ1-5; the D gene remains uncertain. Sequencing was performed on PBMCs or a T cell subset sorted from them (not recorded which). The CDR3 region: CASSPATEPQHF. In nucleotides, the sequence is TGTGCCAGCAGTCCCGCCACAGAGCCCCAGCATTTT.